Sequencing of this T cell receptor (beta chain) was carried out in a study of OX40 agonist ivuxolimab in advanced cancers. Overall study: Treatment of patients was with ivuxolimab, an agonistic anti-OX40 (CD134) antibody.

Study-level findings and limits: CD8+ T cells were the subset that, on average, had more expanded clones than CD4+.

Generated by immunoSEQ multiplex PCR, the TCRdb table keeps only in-frame clones and is missing some. The sample includes roughly 42,000 clones, 75% to 90% of them seen just once. The CDR3 consists of 14 residues. V lost 0 bases, J lost 8 bases, and 8 bases lay in between. Germline lookup yields CDR1 MNHEY and CDR2 SMNVEV (reference sequence). To note about this clone: Antigen unknown.

The chain uses TRBV27 and TRBJ1-6, with D perhaps matching TRBD1 (6 bases). Source: CD4+ or CD8+ T cells sorted from blood, taken in a trial of the OX40 agonist ivuxolimab. The source is an adult with an advanced solid tumor such as melanoma, head and neck, liver or kidney cancer. The CDR3 nucleotides read TGTGCCAGCAGTTTATCCAGGGGAGATTCACCCCTCCACTTT. It yields the protein CASSLSRGDSPLHF.